This T cell receptor beta chain was retrieved from a study of T-cell memory formation after mild COVID-19. In its sample, this clonotype was seen many times. TCRdb independently ran MiXCR on the 5' RACE reads; one entry per CDR3 protein. This table holds about 470,000 distinct CDR3 sequences, approximately 25% found once. Trimming removed 2 bases from V and 5 bases from J, with 18 bases in between. The CDR3 has 16 residues. Germline loops: CDR1 SGDLS, CDR2 YYNGEE. This clonotype was obtained from an adult woman who had mild COVID-19 (a few samples of this study predate the infection). Cell type and time point are not known. The chain recombines TRBV9 with TRBJ2-3, with D perhaps matching TRBD2 (7 bases). Sequencing was performed on PBMCs or a T cell subset sorted from them (not recorded which). The CDR3 reads CASSVQGGGAQDTQYF. CDR3 bases: TGTGCCAGCAGCGTTCAGGGAGGGGGGGCTCAAGATACGCAGTATTTT.